This T cell receptor (beta chain) is from a study of blood T cells in healthy people across ages. A second PCR of 7 to 11 cycles used a sample-barcoded 5' primer and a J-beta primer mix. TCRdb recomputed calls from the 5' RACE reads with MiXCR, one row per CDR3 protein. The sample lists some 750,000 distinct CDR3 sequences; about 24% were seen once. This clonotype was observed a handful of times. This TCR was recovered from a man in his 70s in good health. Sequenced sample: blood.

In DNA form, the CDR3 reads TGTGCCAGCAGCCAAGACATAGGGTCTTACTATGGCTACACCTTC. Amino acid sequence: CASSQDIGSYYGYTF. The rearrangement joins TRBV14 to TRBJ1-2, with D unresolved. The CDR3 is 15 amino acids. Germline CDR1 and CDR2: SGHDN and FVKESK. V was cut by 0 bases and J by 3 bases, with 11 bases left in between.